The 24 T cell receptor beta chains below all came from one sample that was sequenced in a study of shared clonotypes between healthy human individuals. The assay was immunoSEQ multiplex PCR, and TCRdb's table has in-frame clones only and misses some. The repertoire holds a few million clones, with 85% to 95% as singletons. The sample was naive CD4+ T cells from PBMCs. Stated subset: CD45RA+ positively selected. These receptors were taken from a man aged 18 to 30 in good health. Some clones in this sample may be carry-over from other donors' samples.

V gene TRBV19 combines with J gene TRBJ2-7; 12 bases are shared with TRBD1. The CDR3 extends over 14 amino acids. Germline CDR1 LNHDA, CDR2 SQIVND (reference sequence). V shed 5 bases, J shed 9 bases, and the junction held 8 bases outside the gene matches. The CDR3 here is CASSPGTGGKRQYF. In DNA form, the CDR3 reads TGTGCCAGTAGTCCCGGGACAGGGGGCAAGCGGCAGTACTTC.

The CDR3 DNA sequence: TGTGCCAGCAGTCGAACTAGCGCTTACAATGAGCAGTTCTTC. It specifies CASSRTSAYNEQFF. The chain links TRBV4-2 to TRBJ2-1, with 7 bases fitting TRBD2. There are 14 residues in the CDR3. Germline assignment: CDR1 LGHNA and CDR2 YNFKEQ. V shed 6 bases, J shed 4 bases, and the junction held 6 bases outside the gene matches.

About this clone itself: This CDR3 is also generated by other DNA sequences in the sample. V gene TRBV4-3 combines with J gene TRBJ2-1; 8 bases fit TRBD2. From germline, CDR1 is LGHNA and CDR2 YSLEER. The CDR3 length is 15 residues. With V trimmed by 0 bases and J by 3 bases, 1 base remained unmatched. The CDR3 spells CASSQDGRDYNEQFF. The CDR3 bases are TGCGCCAGCAGCCAAGACGGGAGGGACTACAATGAGCAGTTCTTC.

The chain employs TRBV5-4 and TRBJ2-5, with D possibly matching TRBD2 (6 bases). The V gene's germline CDR1 is SGHNT and CDR2 YYREEE (reference sequence). V gave up 4 bases and J gave up 0 bases, with 10 bases separating them. The CDR3 length is 14 residues. The CDR3 spells CASSPGLNQETQYF. CDR3 DNA sequence: TGTGCCAGCAGCCCGGGACTGAACCAAGAGACCCAGTACTTC. The full variable domain, with the rest looked up from reference TRBV5-4 and TRBJ2-5, is ETGVTQSPTHLIKTRGQQVTLRCSSQSGHNTVSWYQQALGQGPQFIFQYYREEENGRGNFPPRFSGLQFPNYSSELNVNALELDDSALYLCASSPGLNQETQYFGPGTRLLVL.

This chain joins TRBV9 and TRBJ2-1; 7 bases match TRBD2. This CDR3 has 15 residues. V shed 4 bases, J shed 0 bases, and the junction held 4 bases outside the gene matches. The V gene's germline CDR1 is SGDLS and CDR2 YYNGEE. The chain's CDR3 is CASSSRGSSYNEQFF. The CDR3 DNA follows: TGTGCCAGCAGCTCTCGCGGGAGCTCCTACAATGAGCAGTTCTTC.

The rearrangement links TRBV7-6 to TRBJ2-2; 11 bases line up with TRBD2. Germline trimming cut 3 bases from V and 3 bases from J; bases unmatched to any gene: 6. Germline lookup yields CDR1 SGHVS and CDR2 FNYEAQ. The CDR3 runs to 17 residues. The CDR3 sequence is CASSFPGLAGDTGELFF. For the CDR3, the DNA is TGTGCCAGCAGCTTCCCAGGACTAGCGGGTGACACCGGGGAGCTGTTTTTT.

This clone was counted only a few times. Other DNA sequences of this sample code for an identical CDR3. The chain employs TRBV2 and TRBJ2-1; D perhaps matches TRBD2 (6 bases). CDR3 length equals 15 residues. Trimming cost V 0 bases and J 2 bases, with 8 bases left between them. Germline assignment: CDR1 SNHLY and CDR2 FYNNEI. The CDR3 here is CASSEAGGPYNEQFF. CDR3 DNA: TGTGCCAGCAGTGAAGCGGGAGGACCCTACAATGAGCAGTTCTTC. The full variable domain, completed using reference TRBV2 and TRBJ2-1, is EPEVTQTPSHQVTQMGQEVILRCVPISNHLYFYWYRQILGQKVEFLVSFYNNEISEKSEIFDDQFSVERPDGSNFTLKIRSTKLEDSAMYFCASSEAGGPYNEQFFGPGTRLTVL.

J is TRBJ2-7 and V is TRBV6-1; 10 bases align to TRBD2. V was clipped by 5 bases and J by 1 base; unmatched bases: 5. Germline V lookup: CDR1 MNHNS, CDR2 SASEGT. The CDR3 is 15 amino acids. In DNA, the CDR3 is TGTGCCAGCAGTCATAGGACTAGCGGATCCTACGAGCAGTACTTC. This translates into CASSHRTSGSYEQYF.

The chain recombines TRBV10-3 with TRBJ1-2, with 7 nucleotides matching TRBD1. V shed 1 base and J 1 base; nucleotides not matched to a gene: 6. This CDR3 spans 16 amino acids. In germline, CDR1 is ENHRY, CDR2 SYGVKD. This CDR3 is CAISEFSTGHNYGYTF. CDR3 nucleotides: TGTGCCATCAGTGAGTTTTCGACAGGGCATAACTATGGCTACACCTTC.

The chain is built from TRBV19 and TRBJ2-5; the D gene is possibly TRBD2 (7 bases). Germline CDR1 is LNHDA and CDR2 is SQIVND (reference sequence). The CDR3 sequence is 15 residues long. Trimming left V 4 bases short and J 2 bases short, with 14 bases between. The CDR3 spells CASSTERGGQETQYF. The DNA of the CDR3 is TGTGCCAGTAGTACGGAGAGGGGGGGGCAAGAGACCCAGTACTTC.

This clone was seen just once. The chain couples TRBV5-6 to TRBJ1-1; D is possibly TRBD1 (5 bases). Germline V gene lookup returns CDR1 SGHDT and CDR2 YYEEEE. The CDR3 has 15 residues. The ends were cut back, 0 bases at V and 10 bases at J, with 19 bases in the middle. CDR3 in DNA: TGTGCCAGCAGCTTGGCCTTTGGGGGTTGGTTCGGAGCTTTCTTT. Translating it yields CASSLAFGGWFGAFF.

The chain employs TRBV28 and TRBJ2-7; perhaps D is TRBD1 or TRBD2 (7 bases each). Looked up from germline, CDR1 is MDHEN and CDR2 is SYDVKM. This CDR3 comprises 15 residues. V lost 5 bases and J 0 bases, leaving 14 bases between the germline ends. The CDR3 sequence: CASSPPGGVSYEQYF. DNA for the CDR3: TGTGCCAGCAGTCCTCCAGGGGGGGTCTCCTACGAGCAGTACTTC. Looking up the rest from reference TRBV28 and TRBJ2-7 gives the full variable domain: DVKVTQSSRYLVKRTGEKVFLECVQDMDHENMFWYRQDPGLGLRLIYFSYDVKMKEKGDIPEGYSVSREKKERFSLILESASTNQTSMYLCASSPPGGVSYEQYFGPGTRLTVT.

CDR3: CAIRAGVRETQYF. The CDR3, as DNA: TGTGCCATCAGAGCGGGAGTCAGGGAGACCCAGTACTTC. The rearrangement links TRBV10-3 to TRBJ2-5; 8 positions agree with TRBD2. Germline V lookup: CDR1 ENHRY, CDR2 SYGVKD. The CDR3 loop spans 13 amino acids. Trimming at V came to 6 bases and at J to 5 bases, leaving 5 bases not matched to a gene.

The chain uses TRBV4-1 and TRBJ2-3, with D perhaps matching TRBD2 (5 bases). Trimming cost V 3 bases and J 6 bases, with 10 bases left between them. In germline, CDR1 is MGHRA, CDR2 YSYEKL. This CDR3 comprises 13 residues. CDR3 DNA: TGCGCCAGCAGCCACGGGGTCGGGGATACGCAGTATTTT. Translated: CASSHGVGDTQYF.

The rearrangement uses TRBV6-7 and TRBJ1-5; 9 positions match TRBD1. TRBV6-7 is known as an ORF, though its function is uncertain. V trimming: 0 bases; J trimming: 3 bases; junction bases outside the gene matches: 3. This CDR3 has 16 amino acids. The CDR3: CASSYSGQGLNQPQHF. Written as DNA, the CDR3 is TGTGCCAGCAGTTACTCGGGACAGGGCCTCAATCAGCCCCAGCATTTT.

The V and J genes are TRBV5-1 and TRBJ1-1; D remains unclear. CDR1 SGHRS and CDR2 YFSETQ come from the germline V gene. The CDR3 totals 15 residues. V dropped 6 bases and J dropped 0 bases, with 15 bases sitting between them. DNA of the CDR3: TGCGCCAGCAATTCGGGAGGCAGGATGAACACTGAAGCTTTCTTT. Protein sequence: CASNSGGRMNTEAFF.

The chain uses TRBV28 and TRBJ2-3; 9 nucleotides agree with TRBD1. Per germline, CDR1 MDHEN and CDR2 SYDVKM. This CDR3 is 15 amino acids long. With 5 bases clipped from V and 2 bases from J, the junction kept 5 bases outside the gene matches. The CDR3 DNA follows: TGTGCCAGCAGTCCGAACAGGGGGCTCACAGATACGCAGTATTTT. Translation gives CASSPNRGLTDTQYF.

The chain carries TRBV5-1 and TRBJ2-7, with D perhaps TRBD1 (7 bases). The CDR3 spans 15 residues. V shed 0 bases and J shed 2 bases, with 12 bases lying between them. Germline-derived CDR1 and CDR2 are SGHRS and YFSETQ. Here the CDR3 DNA reads TGCGCCAGCAGCTTGGATCCAGGGGGGACCTACGAGCAGTACTTC. It translates to CASSLDPGGTYEQYF.

This chain uses TRBV28 with TRBJ1-2; TRBD1 is a possible D gene (6 bases). Germline lookup yields CDR1 MDHEN and CDR2 SYDVKM. Trimming took 7 bases from V and 1 from J, leaving 10 bases between them. There are 13 residues in the CDR3. CDR3 protein: CASTNRVNYGYTF. CDR3 DNA sequence: TGTGCCAGCACCAACAGGGTTAACTATGGCTACACCTTC.

This clone has only one observation. The rearrangement links TRBV10-3 to TRBJ2-1; 11 nucleotides agree with TRBD1. The trim removed 4 bases at V and 7 bases at J, leaving 6 bases unmatched. The CDR3 runs to 15 residues. Germline V gene sequence: CDR1 ENHRY, CDR2 SYGVKD. CDR3 DNA: TGTGCCATCAGTGCCGGGACAGGGGGGAAAAATGAGCAGTTCTTC. It specifies CAISAGTGGKNEQFF.

On this clone: A much larger clone differs by one base, so this may be a read error. CDR3 sequence (DNA): TGTGCCAGCAGCTTAGACGGGAACGCAGATACGCAGTATTTT. Encoded protein: CASSLDGNADTQYF. The chain employs TRBV7-3 and TRBJ2-3, with D tentatively TRBD2 (5 bases). Germline values: CDR1 SGHTA, CDR2 FQGTGA. This CDR3 is 14 amino acids long. The ends were cut back, 2 bases at V and 4 bases at J, with 10 bases in the middle.

V usage is TRBV20-1 and J usage is TRBJ2-7; D remains unclear. Trimming stripped 1 base from V and 8 bases from J, with 9 bases between. This CDR3 has 11 residues. Germline values: CDR1 DFQATT, CDR2 SNEGSKA (reference sequence). CDR3 sequence: CSARGAGQQYF. CDR3 bases: TGCAGTGCTAGAGGGGCAGGACAGCAGTACTTC.

V gene TRBV6-6 combines with J gene TRBJ2-5, with D possibly matching TRBD2 (6 bases). CDR1 is MNHNY, CDR2 SVGAGI, per germline (reference sequence). V was cut by 10 bases and J by 2 bases, with 14 bases left in between. The CDR3 has 13 amino acids. The CDR3 is CATMGGRQETQYF. The CDR3 DNA is TGTGCCACGATGGGGGGACGGCAAGAGACCCAGTACTTC.

As concerns this clone: This CDR3 is also generated by other DNA sequences in the sample. The J gene is TRBJ2-5, the V gene TRBV9, with D hard to call. This CDR3 spans 14 amino acids. V lost 0 bases and J lost 2, with 8 bases in between. The germline gives CDR1 SGDLS, CDR2 YYNGEE. CDR3 sequence reads: CASSVGPTQETQYF. The CDR3, as DNA: TGTGCCAGCAGCGTAGGCCCCACACAAGAGACCCAGTACTTC.